This TCR beta chain was sequenced for a study of shared clonotypes between healthy human individuals (dated by TCRdb to 2020 to 2022). Turning to the overall study: The cohort comprised two women and a few men aged 18 to 49 years. Per donor, three plates each were used for CD4 naive and CD4 memory, two for CD8 naive, and one for CD8 memory. Blood TCR repertoires of five healthy adults were deeply sequenced to estimate repertoire size and the extent of clonotype sharing between individuals. To increase sequencing depth and limit assay-specific biases, different laboratories used diverse techniques to prepare libraries and sequence TCR repertoires. Each donor's leukapheresis produced roughly between roughly 0.85 and 10 billion PBMCs.

The donors were healthy, HIV-negative adults who had no recently reported acute infections or vaccinations. All donors were Caucasian adults living in Nashville, Tennessee, USA. CD4+ T cells were enriched through magnetic negative selection, after which naive cells were positively selected on CD45RA and the remaining negative fraction served as the memory subset. Blood was collected by leukapheresis, and PBMCs were isolated by Ficoll-Histopaque density gradient centrifugation and then cryopreserved in liquid nitrogen vapor phase. Analytical flow cytometry was used to check the purity and quantity of each magnetically sorted T cell population. Genomic DNA was isolated from each sorted fraction and quantified by UV absorbance on a Nanodrop 2000c. About this clone itself: Its recognized antigen is unknown. Nothing much larger sits one base from this clone, and base qualities are not available.

CDR1 and CDR2, per the germline V gene, are SGHTA and FQGNSA. Between the V and J ends, shortened by 5 bases and 2 bases respectively, the junction contains 13 bases. The cysteine opens and the phenylalanine closes a CDR3 of 14 amino acids. Only the CDR3 part of the read is kept: 42 bases, read in frame from the first base. The paper as a whole reports these results and caveats: Clonotypes shared by all four sorted-subset donors showed higher generation probabilities than non-shared clonotypes. Naive subsets generally had larger estimated clonotype richness than memory subsets. Because the study included only a small number of donors, the genetic and exposure-history diversity represented was limited. Pairwise subsampling led to the expectation that sequencing depth would affect the degree of clonotype sharing among donors. Only blood was sampled, and tissue TCR repertoires likely differ from those in blood. Even with the large sequencing depth, rarefaction of the sorted-subset datasets indicated that sequencing was incomplete. Across a handful of donors, approximately 4.9% of naive CD4, around 3.3% of naive CD8, under 2.5% of memory CD4, and 0.4% of memory CD8 clonotypes were shared.

TCR CDR3 regions were amplified from genomic DNA by multiplex PCR using the deep immunoSEQ assay. Genomic DNA extracted from each cell subset was distributed evenly over all wells of several immunoSEQ 96-well plates, and each plate served as one replicate. For sorted subsets, each replicate PCR was loaded with approximately 200 ng genomic DNA, equivalent to 25,000 to 35,000 T cell genomes. Purified libraries were quantified with a Qubit 3.0 fluorometer, sized on a Bioanalyzer 2100, and re-quantified with the KAPA Library Quantification kit. Each immunoSEQ 96-well plate was sequenced on its own single-read 150-cycle Illumina NextSeq 550 flow cell. In the original analysis: Because the immunoSEQ output held only junctional sequences and lacked quality scores, the filtering could not match the filtering applied to full-length reads. To assign V/J genes and CDR3, sequences were annotated using PyIR, a Python wrapper for IgBLAST v1.9, with IMGT germline references. Reads with weak V/J assignments (E-value above 1e-6), missing CDR3, stop codons, out-of-frame junctions, or ambiguous translated residues were removed. V3J clonotypes were defined as sequences sharing an identical inferred V gene, J gene, and CDR3 amino acid sequence. To compute the percentage overlap between repertoires, the number of shared unique clonotypes was divided by the size of the smaller repertoire. Three approaches were used to assess repertoire richness: RTK rarefaction, the Chao1 estimator, and Recon v2.1 estimates of unobserved clonotypes. Generation probabilities for all TCRbeta clonotypes obtained by the gDNA method from a handful of donors were computed using OLGA. TCRdb obtained this table from immuneACCESS and retained in-frame rearrangements with V and J assigned. These tables miss some clones; where compared with another copy, unresolved V genes account for less than half of the shortfall, and the remainder is unexplained. V, J and clone size derive from that table, while D and trimming were established from the DNA sequence. The sample yields over 2 million clones; over 85% were counted once. The biggest ten clones account for more than 0.1% of the sample.

The V gene is TRBV7-2 and the J gene is TRBJ2-7; the D gene is not confidently resolved. Sequencing was performed on naive CD4+ T cells sorted from blood. The cell subset or site label corresponds to: CD45RA+ positively selected. This TCR came from a man in his late teens or twenties in good health. This receptor carries the CDR3 CASSPPDGTYEQYF. The DNA sequence is given as TGTGCCAGCAGCCCTCCGGACGGAACCTACGAGCAGTACTTC.